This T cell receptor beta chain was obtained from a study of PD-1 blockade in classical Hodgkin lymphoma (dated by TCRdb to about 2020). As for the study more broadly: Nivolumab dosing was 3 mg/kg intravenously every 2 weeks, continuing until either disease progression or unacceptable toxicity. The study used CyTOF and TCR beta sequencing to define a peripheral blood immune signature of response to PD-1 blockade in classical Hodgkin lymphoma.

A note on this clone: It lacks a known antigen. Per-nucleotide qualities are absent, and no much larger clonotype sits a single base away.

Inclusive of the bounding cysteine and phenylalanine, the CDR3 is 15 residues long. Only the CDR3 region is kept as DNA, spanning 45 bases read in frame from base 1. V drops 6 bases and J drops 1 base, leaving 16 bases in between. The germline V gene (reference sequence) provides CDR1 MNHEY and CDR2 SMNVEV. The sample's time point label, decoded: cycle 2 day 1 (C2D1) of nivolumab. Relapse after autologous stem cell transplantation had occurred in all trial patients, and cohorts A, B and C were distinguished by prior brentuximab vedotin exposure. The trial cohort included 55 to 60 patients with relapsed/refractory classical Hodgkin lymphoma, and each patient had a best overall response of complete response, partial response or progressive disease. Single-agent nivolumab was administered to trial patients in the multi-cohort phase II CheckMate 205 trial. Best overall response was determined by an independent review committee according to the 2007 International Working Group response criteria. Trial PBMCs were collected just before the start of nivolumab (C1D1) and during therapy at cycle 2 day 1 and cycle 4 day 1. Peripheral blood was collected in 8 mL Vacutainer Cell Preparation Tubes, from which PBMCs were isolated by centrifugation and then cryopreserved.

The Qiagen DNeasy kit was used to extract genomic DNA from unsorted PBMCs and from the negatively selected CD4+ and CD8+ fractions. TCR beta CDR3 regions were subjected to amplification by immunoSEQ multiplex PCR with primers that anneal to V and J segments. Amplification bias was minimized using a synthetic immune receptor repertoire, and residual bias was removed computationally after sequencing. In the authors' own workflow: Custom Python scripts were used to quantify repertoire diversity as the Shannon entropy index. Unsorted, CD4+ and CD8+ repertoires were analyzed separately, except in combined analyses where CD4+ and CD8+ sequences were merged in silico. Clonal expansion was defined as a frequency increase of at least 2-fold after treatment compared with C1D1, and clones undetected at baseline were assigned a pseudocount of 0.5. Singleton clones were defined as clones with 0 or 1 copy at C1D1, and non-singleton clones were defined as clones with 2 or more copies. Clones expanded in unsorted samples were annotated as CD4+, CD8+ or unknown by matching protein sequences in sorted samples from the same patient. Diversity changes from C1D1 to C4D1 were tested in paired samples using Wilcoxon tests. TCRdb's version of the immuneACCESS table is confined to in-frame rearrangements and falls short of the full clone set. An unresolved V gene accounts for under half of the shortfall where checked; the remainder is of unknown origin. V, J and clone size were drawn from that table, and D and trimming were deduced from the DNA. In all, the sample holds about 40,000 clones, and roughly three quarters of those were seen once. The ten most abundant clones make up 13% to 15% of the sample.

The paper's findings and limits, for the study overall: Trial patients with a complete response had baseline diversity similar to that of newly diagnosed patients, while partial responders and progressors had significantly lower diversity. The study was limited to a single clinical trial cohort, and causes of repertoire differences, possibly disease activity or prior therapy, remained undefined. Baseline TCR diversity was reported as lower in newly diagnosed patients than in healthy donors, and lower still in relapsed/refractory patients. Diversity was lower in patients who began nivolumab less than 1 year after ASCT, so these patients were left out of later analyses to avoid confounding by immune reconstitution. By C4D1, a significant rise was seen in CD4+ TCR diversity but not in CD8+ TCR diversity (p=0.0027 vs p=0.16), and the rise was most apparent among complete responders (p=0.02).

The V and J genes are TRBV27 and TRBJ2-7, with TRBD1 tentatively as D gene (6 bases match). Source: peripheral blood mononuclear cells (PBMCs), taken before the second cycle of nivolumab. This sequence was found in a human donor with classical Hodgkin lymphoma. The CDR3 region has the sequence CASSLTGSGSYEQYF. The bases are TGTGCCAGCAGCCTAACAGGGTCTGGTTCCTACGAGCAGTACTTC.